This T cell receptor beta chain was captured by sequencing in a study of PD-1 blockade in classical Hodgkin lymphoma. Notes on the study in general: Reasons behind the repertoire differences stay unclear, perhaps disease activity or earlier therapy. TCR diversity in CD4+, not CD8+, cells rose significantly by C4D1. Later analyses included only patients treated at least 1 year post-ASCT. Newly diagnosed patients were said to have less baseline TCR diversity than healthy donors did.

About this clone itself: Its matching antigen is unknown.

Sequenced by immunoSEQ multiplex PCR; TCRdb stores in-frame clones only, minus some. Of about 46,000 clones in the sample, 60% to 85% were seen once. Each patient experienced a relapse that followed autologous stem cell transplantation, and brentuximab vedotin exposure varied. This TCR was sampled from a human donor with classical Hodgkin lymphoma. The specimen comprised peripheral blood mononuclear cells (PBMCs), sampled before the second cycle of nivolumab.

CDR3 sequence (DNA): TGTGCCTGGAGCGCAGGACTAGCGGGACTTCAAGAGACCCAGTACTTC. Its translation is CAWSAGLAGLQETQYF. V and J are TRBV30 and TRBJ2-5, with 12 nucleotides matching TRBD2. The CDR3 contains 16 residues. CDR1 and CDR2 (germline): GTSNPN, SVGIG (reference sequence). The trim removed 3 bases at V and 2 bases at J, leaving 7 bases unmatched.